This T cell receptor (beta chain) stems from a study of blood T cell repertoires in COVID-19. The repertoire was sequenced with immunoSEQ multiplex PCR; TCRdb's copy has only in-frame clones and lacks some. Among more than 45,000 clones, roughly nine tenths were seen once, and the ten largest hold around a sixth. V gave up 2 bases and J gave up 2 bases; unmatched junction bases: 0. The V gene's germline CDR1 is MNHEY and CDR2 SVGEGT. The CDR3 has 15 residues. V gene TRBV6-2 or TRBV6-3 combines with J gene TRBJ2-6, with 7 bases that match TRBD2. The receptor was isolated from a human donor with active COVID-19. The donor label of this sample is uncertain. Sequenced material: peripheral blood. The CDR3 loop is CASSYGGAGANVLTF. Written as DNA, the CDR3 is TGTGCCAGCAGTTACGGGGGGGCTGGGGCCAACGTCCTGACTTTC.